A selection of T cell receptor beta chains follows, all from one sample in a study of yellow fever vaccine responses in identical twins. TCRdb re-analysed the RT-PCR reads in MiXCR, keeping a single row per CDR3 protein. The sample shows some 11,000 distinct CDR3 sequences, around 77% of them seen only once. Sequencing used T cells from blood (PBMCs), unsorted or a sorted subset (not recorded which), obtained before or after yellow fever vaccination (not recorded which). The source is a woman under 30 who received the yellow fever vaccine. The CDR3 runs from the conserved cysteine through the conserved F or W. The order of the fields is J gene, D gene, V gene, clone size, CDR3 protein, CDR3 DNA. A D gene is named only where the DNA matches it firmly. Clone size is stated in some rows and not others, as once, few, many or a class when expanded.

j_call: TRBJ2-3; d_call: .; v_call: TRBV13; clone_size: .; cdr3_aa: CASTSPRATRGGDTQYF; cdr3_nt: TGTGCCAGCACCTCCCCGAGGGCTACCCGAGGTGGAGATACGCAGTATTTT
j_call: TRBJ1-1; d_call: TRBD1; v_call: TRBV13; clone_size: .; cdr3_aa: CASSDRGYTEAFF; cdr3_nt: TGTGCCAGCAGCGACAGGGGGTACACTGAAGCTTTCTTT
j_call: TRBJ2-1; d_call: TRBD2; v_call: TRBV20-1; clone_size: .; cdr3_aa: CSANRLASFNEQFF; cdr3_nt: TGCAGTGCTAACCGACTAGCGTCTTTCAATGAGCAGTTCTTC
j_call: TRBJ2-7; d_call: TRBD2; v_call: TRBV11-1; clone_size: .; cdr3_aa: CASSRTSGRYEQYF; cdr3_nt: TGTGCCAGCAGTCGAACTAGCGGGAGGTACGAGCAGTACTTC
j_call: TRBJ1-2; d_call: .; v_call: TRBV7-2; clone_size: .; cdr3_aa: CASSPGHERRGYTF; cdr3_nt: TGTGCCAGCAGCCCTGGACACGAAAGAAGGGGCTACACCTTC
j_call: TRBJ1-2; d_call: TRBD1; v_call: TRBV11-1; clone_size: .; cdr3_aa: CASSSAGTAIHGYTF; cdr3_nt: TGTGCCAGCAGCTCGGCCGGGACAGCAATCCATGGCTACACCTTC
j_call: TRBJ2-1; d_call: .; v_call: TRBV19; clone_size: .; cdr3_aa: CASTLTDSYNEQFF; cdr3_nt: TGTGCCAGTACTCTAACGGACAGCTACAATGAGCAGTTCTTC
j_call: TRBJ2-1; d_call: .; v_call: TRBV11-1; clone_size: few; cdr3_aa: CASSQFLGTHNEQFF; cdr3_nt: TGTGCCAGCAGTCAATTCCTGGGTACCCACAATGAGCAGTTCTTC
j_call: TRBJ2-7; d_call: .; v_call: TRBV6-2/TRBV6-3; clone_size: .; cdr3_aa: CASSYGQGGNEQYF; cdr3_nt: TGTGCCAGCAGTTATGGTCAGGGGGGAAACGAGCAGTACTTC
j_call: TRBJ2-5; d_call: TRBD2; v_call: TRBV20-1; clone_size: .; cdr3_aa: CSAPPGGWETQYF; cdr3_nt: TGCAGTGCACCACCGGGAGGTTGGGAGACCCAGTACTTC
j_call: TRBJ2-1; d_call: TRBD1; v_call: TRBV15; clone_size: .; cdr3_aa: CATSSEAGTGSNEQFF; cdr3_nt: TGTGCCACCAGCAGCGAAGCCGGGACAGGGTCCAATGAGCAGTTCTTC
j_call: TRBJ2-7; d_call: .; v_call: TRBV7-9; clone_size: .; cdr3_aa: CASSWTVPPYEQYF; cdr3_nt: TGTGCCAGCAGCTGGACAGTACCTCCCTACGAGCAGTACTTC
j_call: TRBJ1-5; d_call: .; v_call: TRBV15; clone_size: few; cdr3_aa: CATSKGRRGNQPQHF; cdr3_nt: TGTGCCACCAGCAAAGGCCGCAGGGGCAATCAGCCCCAGCATTTT
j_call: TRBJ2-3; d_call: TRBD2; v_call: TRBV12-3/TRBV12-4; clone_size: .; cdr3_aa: CASSSLGLYDTQYF; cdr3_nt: TGTGCCAGCAGTTCCTTGGGACTATATGATACGCAGTATTTT
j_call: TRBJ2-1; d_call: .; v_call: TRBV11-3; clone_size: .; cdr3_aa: CASTLQGRLDLNEQFF; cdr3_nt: TGTGCCAGCACCTTGCAGGGAAGACTGGATCTCAATGAGCAGTTCTTC
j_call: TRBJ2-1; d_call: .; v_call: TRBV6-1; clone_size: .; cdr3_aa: CASGRNNEQFF; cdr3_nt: TGTGCCAGCGGCCGGAACAATGAGCAGTTCTTC
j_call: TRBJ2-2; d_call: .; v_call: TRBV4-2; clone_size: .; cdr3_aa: CASSQEHVNTGELFF; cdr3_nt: TGTGCCAGCAGCCAAGAACACGTCAACACCGGGGAGCTGTTTTTT
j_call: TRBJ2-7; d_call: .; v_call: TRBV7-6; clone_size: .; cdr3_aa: CASSLVPWGLRNEQYF; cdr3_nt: TGTGCCAGCAGCTTAGTCCCTTGGGGTTTAAGGAACGAGCAGTACTTC
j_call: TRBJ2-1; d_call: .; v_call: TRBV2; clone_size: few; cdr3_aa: CASSDERSYNEQFF; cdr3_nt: TGTGCCAGCAGTGATGAGAGGTCCTACAATGAGCAGTTCTTC
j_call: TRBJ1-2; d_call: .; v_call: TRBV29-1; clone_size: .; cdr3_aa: CSVIGGSYGYTF; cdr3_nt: TGCAGCGTTATAGGGGGTTCCTATGGCTACACCTTC
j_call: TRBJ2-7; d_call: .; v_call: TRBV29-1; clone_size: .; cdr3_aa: CSVVWDYEQYF; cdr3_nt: TGCAGCGTTGTCTGGGACTACGAGCAGTACTTC
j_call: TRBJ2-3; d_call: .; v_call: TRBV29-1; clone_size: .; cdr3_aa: CSGGTDTQYF; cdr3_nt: TGCAGCGGGGGCACAGATACGCAGTATTTT
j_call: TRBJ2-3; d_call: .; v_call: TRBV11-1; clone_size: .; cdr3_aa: CASSLEGSPDTQYF; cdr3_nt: TGTGCCAGCAGCTTAGAAGGGTCCCCAGATACGCAGTATTTT
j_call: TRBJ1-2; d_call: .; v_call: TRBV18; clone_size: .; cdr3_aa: CASSSTLGYDYGYTF; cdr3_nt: TGTGCCAGCTCGTCCACGTTAGGGTACGACTATGGCTACACCTTC
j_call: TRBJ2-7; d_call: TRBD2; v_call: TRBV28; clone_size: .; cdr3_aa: CASSASTLAGLPYEQYF; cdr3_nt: TGTGCCAGCAGTGCCTCGACACTAGCGGGCCTCCCCTACGAGCAGTACTTC